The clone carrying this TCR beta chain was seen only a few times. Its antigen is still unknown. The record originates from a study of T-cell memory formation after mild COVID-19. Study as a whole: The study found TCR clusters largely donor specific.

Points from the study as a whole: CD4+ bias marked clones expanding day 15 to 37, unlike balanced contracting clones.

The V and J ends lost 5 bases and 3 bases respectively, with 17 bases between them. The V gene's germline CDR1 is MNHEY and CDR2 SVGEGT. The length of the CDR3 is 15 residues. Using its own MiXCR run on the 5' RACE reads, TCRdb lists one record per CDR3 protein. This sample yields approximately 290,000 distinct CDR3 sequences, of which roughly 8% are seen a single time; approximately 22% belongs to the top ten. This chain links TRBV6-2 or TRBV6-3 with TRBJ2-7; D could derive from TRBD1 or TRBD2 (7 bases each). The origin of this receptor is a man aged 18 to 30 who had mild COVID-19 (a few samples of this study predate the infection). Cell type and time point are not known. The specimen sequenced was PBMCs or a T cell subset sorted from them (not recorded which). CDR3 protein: CASSLTGTGGYEQYV. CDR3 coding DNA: TGTGCCAGCAGTCTGACAGGGACGGGAGGCTACGAGCAGTACGTC.